This T cell receptor (beta chain) was identified in a study of blood T cell repertoires in COVID-19 (dated by TCRdb to 2018 to 2021). Regarding the study in general: Recovered participants in ImmuneRACE Cohort 3 were defined by two consecutive negative NP/OP PCR tests, clearance by a healthcare professional, or resolution of symptoms. Deeply sampled blood TCRbeta repertoires from subjects exposed to, actively infected with, or recovered from COVID-19 were included in the dataset. The repertoires were released in a freely available public database intended as a resource for research on the immune response to SARS-CoV-2. Where HLA class I and class II types were available, the types were taken from metadata supplied by the sample provider, not from assay-based typing. Nearly every sample came with metadata listing a de-identified subject ID, COVID-19 status, age in years and sex. The prospective study material was composed of cDNA or gDNA derived from T cells, B-cell-depleted T cells, or PBMCs. Collaborator samples came from the United States, Italy and Spain and covered acute and convalescent phases of COVID-19. Samples came from the ongoing ImmuneRACE study (first 160 participants) plus 1,254 subjects from 6 global collaborators. General conclusions and limits of the study: The amount of clinical and demographic metadata varied by source and participant and was provided uncurated.

Worth noting for this clone: This clone's antigen is unknown. No much larger clone is present one base from it, and per-base qualities are unavailable.

The CDR3 spans 17 residues, from the cysteine through the phenylalanine. The retained sequence is limited to the CDR3, 51 bases, with the frame set at the first base. V trim: 1 base; J trim: 5 bases; unmatched bases: 8. According to the germline V gene, CDR1 reads SGHTA and CDR2 reads FQGNSA. Participants in the prospective study were enrolled through a virtual design, were aged about 18 to 100 years, and lived in approximately 25 United States geographic areas. In the prospective study, cohorts were assigned on the basis of participant-reported clinical history obtained from a screening survey and a study questionnaire. In the prospective study, whole blood, serum and a nasopharyngeal or oropharyngeal swab were collected from each participant by mobile phlebotomists. Participants in the prospective study had the option to provide additional blood draws and questionnaires over an approximately 2-month period. Prospective study blood samples were shipped either frozen or at room temperature before DNA extraction.

TCRbeta CDR3 regions were amplified from genomic DNA by means of the immunoSEQ Assay, a bias-controlled multiplex PCR. On the study's bioinformatics: The number of nucleated cells in each sample was estimated from the amplification of reference gene primers within the assay. Sequence reads were collapsed and filtered to measure the absolute abundance of every unique TCRbeta CDR3 rearrangement. Productive Simpson clonality was computed per sample as the square root of Simpson's diversity index over productive rearrangements. Not all clones reach the TCRdb copy of this immuneACCESS table, which keeps in-frame sequences only. Checked studies attribute under half of the gap to unresolved V genes and leave the rest unexplained. V, J and clone size reflect that table, while D and trimming were determined from the DNA. A total of 250,000 to 350,000 clones appear in this sample, roughly 91% of them only once. 2% to 2.5% of the sample goes to the ten largest clones.

The sequence came from a woman aged 55-75 years in a cohort exposed to, infected with or recovered from COVID-19 (not recorded which). The sequenced material came from PBMCs or T cells enriched from blood (not recorded which). The V and J genes are TRBV7-2 and TRBJ2-3; the central 11 bases match TRBD2. The CDR3 here reads CASSLVGASGRRDTQYF. The sequenced DNA is TGTGCCAGCAGCTTAGTGGGGGCTAGCGGGAGGCGAGATACGCAGTATTTT. The full variable domain, completed from the reference TRBV7-2 and TRBJ2-3 proteins outside the CDR3, reads GAGVSQSPSNKVTEKGKDVELRCDPISGHTALYWYRQSLGQGLEFLIYFQGNSAPDKSGLPSDRFSAERTGGSVSTLTIQRTQQEDSAVYLCASSLVGASGRRDTQYFGPGTRLTVL.